The 27 T cell receptor beta chains presented below share a single source sample, sequenced in a study of shared clonotypes between healthy human individuals. TCRdb's copy holds only in-frame clones and misses some; the assay was immunoSEQ multiplex PCR. The table lists about 820,000 clones, around 92% of them singletons. Naive CD8 cells were CD45RO-negative, positively selected for CCR7, excluding terminally differentiated effector memory CD45RA+ cells. What was sequenced was naive CD8+ T cells sorted from blood. These receptor sequences come from a man aged 25 to 45 in good health.

The chain combines TRBV25-1 with TRBJ2-7, with 8 bases lining up with TRBD1. Per the germline V gene, CDR1 is MGHDK and CDR2 is SYGVNS. This CDR3 has 14 amino acids. With V trimmed by 6 bases and J by 3 bases, 7 bases remained unmatched. CDR3: CASSLQGESYEQYF. DNA for the CDR3: TGTGCCAGCAGCTTACAGGGGGAAAGCTACGAGCAGTACTTC.

This clone occurred a few times. The CDR3 sequence is CASSDGWNTEAFF. As DNA, the CDR3 is TGTGCCAGCAGCGACGGATGGAACACTGAAGCTTTCTTT. The chain uses TRBV6-5 and TRBJ1-1, with no clear D. Trimming pared 6 bases from V and 1 base from J, leaving 9 bases between. The CDR3 covers 13 residues. Germline V gene sequence: CDR1 MNHEY, CDR2 SVGAGI.

Notes on this clone: The sample contains more than one DNA sequence encoding this CDR3. This chain connects TRBV5-1 to TRBJ2-7; TRBD1 agrees at 7 bases. Germline loops: CDR1 SGHRS, CDR2 YFSETQ. CDR3 length: 14 residues. Trimming removed 1 base from V and 3 bases from J; junction bases left unmatched: 4. The CDR3 loop reads CASSLRQGVYEQYF. In nucleotides, the CDR3 is TGCGCCAGCAGCTTGCGCCAGGGGGTCTACGAGCAGTACTTC. Variable domain in full (rest from reference TRBV5-1 and TRBJ2-7): KAGVTQTPRYLIKTRGQQVTLSCSPISGHRSVSWYQQTPGQGLQFLFEYFSETQRNKGNFPGRFSGRQFSNSRSEMNVSTLELGDSALYLCASSLRQGVYEQYFGPGTRLTVT.

Points on this clone: A junction end diverges from the germline sequence, so it may reflect a read error. V is TRBV11-2 and J is TRBJ2-3, with D uncertain. The CDR3 totals 18 residues. Germline values: CDR1 SGHAT, CDR2 FQNNGV. This CDR3 reads CASSLALARARHTHTQYF. The CDR3 DNA reads as TGTGCCAGCAGCTTAGCGCTGGCGCGTGCTCGTCACACACATACGCAGTATTTT. The whole variable domain, remainder taken from reference TRBV11-2 and TRBJ2-3, is EAGVAQSPRYKIIEKRQSVAFWCNPISGHATLYWYQQILGQGPKLLIQFQNNGVVDDSQLPKDRFSAERLKGVDSTLKIQPAKLEDSAVYLCASSLALARARHTHTQYFGPGTRLTVL.

Comment on this clone: The sample holds other DNA sequences that translate to the same CDR3. This sequence joins TRBV29-1 and TRBJ2-2; 8 bases are a match to TRBD1. V lost 4 bases and J lost 1; bases outside the gene matches: 2. CDR1 and CDR2 (germline): SQVTM, ANQGSEA. The CDR3 loop spans 14 amino acids. This chain's CDR3 is CSVAGQENTGELFF. The CDR3 DNA sequence: TGCAGCGTTGCGGGACAGGAGAACACCGGGGAGCTGTTTTTT.

Notes on this clone: Other DNA sequences in the sample encode the same CDR3. Here the CDR3 reads CASSPSGELFF. The CDR3 nucleotides are TGTGCCAGCAGTCCGTCCGGGGAGCTGTTTTTT. The rearrangement uses TRBV7-9 and TRBJ2-2; no clear D gene. This CDR3 spans 11 amino acids. Germline assignment: CDR1 SEHNR and CDR2 FQNEAQ (reference sequence). V was shortened by 6 bases and J by 6 bases, with 5 bases between the two germline ends.

The chain is built from TRBV2 and TRBJ1-2; D gene ambiguous. Per germline, CDR1 SNHLY and CDR2 FYNNEI. This CDR3 spans 15 amino acids. Deletions cut 0 bases from V and 2 bases from J, with 10 bases between. As DNA, the CDR3 is TGTGCCAGCAGTGAAGCCCGATCCAGGAACTATGGCTACACCTTC. It yields the protein CASSEARSRNYGYTF.

The chain joins TRBV28 to TRBJ2-7; TRBD2 agrees at 7 bases. Germline V CDR1 and CDR2: MDHEN, SYDVKM. This CDR3 has 14 amino acids. The ends lost 10 bases at V and 7 bases at J; junction bases unmatched: 16. CDR3 sequence reads: CATKRDYLLLEQYF. Here the CDR3 DNA reads TGTGCCACCAAGAGGGACTACCTCCTACTAGAGCAGTACTTC.

The genes are TRBV7-9 and TRBJ1-3, with D maybe TRBD1 (5 bases). Germline V lookup: CDR1 SEHNR, CDR2 FQNEAQ (reference sequence). CDR3 length: 16 residues. Trimming cost V 7 bases and J 0 bases, with 16 bases left between them. DNA for the CDR3: TGTGCCAGCACCCAAGCAGGGCACCACTCTGGAAACACCATATATTTT. This codes for CASTQAGHHSGNTIYF.

There are a few counts of this clone. J is TRBJ1-2 and V is TRBV6-5; D possibly corresponds to TRBD1 (5 bases). The CDR3 consists of 13 residues. Trimming removed 5 bases from V and 5 bases from J, with 12 bases in between. The germline V gene encodes CDR1 MNHEY and CDR2 SVGAGI. Here the CDR3 reads CASSDSQLYGYTF. The CDR3 coding sequence is TGTGCCAGCAGTGACAGCCAGCTTTATGGCTACACCTTC.

The chain couples TRBV4-3 to TRBJ2-7; D unclear. Germline loops: CDR1 LGHNA, CDR2 YSLEER. CDR3 length: 15 amino acids. The V gene lost 1 base and the J gene lost 4 bases, with 14 bases spanning the gap. This CDR3 is CASSQGTVGLYEQYF. CDR3 in DNA: TGCGCCAGCAGCCAAGGGACCGTCGGGTTGTACGAGCAGTACTTC.

Turning to this clone: The same CDR3 is also encoded by other DNA sequences in this sample. The V call is TRBV27, the J call TRBJ2-1, with 9 bases fitting TRBD2. The CDR3 consists of 14 residues. With V trimmed by 7 bases and J by 0 bases, 1 base remained unmatched. Germline CDR1 MNHEY, CDR2 SMNVEV (reference sequence). The CDR3 loop reads CASMGLASYNEQFF. In nucleotides, the CDR3 is TGTGCCAGCATGGGACTAGCCTCCTACAATGAGCAGTTCTTC.

The chain employs TRBV7-8 and TRBJ2-1; TRBD1 is a possible D gene (5 bases). The CDR3 consists of 14 residues. Germline loops: CDR1 SGHVS, CDR2 FQNEAQ. Trimming removed 1 base from V and 5 bases from J, with 9 bases in between. CDR3 in DNA: TGTGCCAGCAGCTTAGAAGGACAAGACAATGAGCAGTTCTTC. It is translated as CASSLEGQDNEQFF. The full variable domain, rest sourced from reference TRBV7-8 and TRBJ2-1, is GAGVSQSPRYKVAKRGQDVALRCDPISGHVSLFWYQQALGQGPEFLTYFQNEAQLDKSGLPSDRFFAERPEGSVSTLKIQRTQQEDSAVYLCASSLEGQDNEQFFGPGTRLTVL.

On this clone itself: The same CDR3 also results from other DNA sequences found in this sample. CDR3 DNA: TGTGCCAGCTCGCCCCGGACAGCGTCCTACGAGCAGTACTTC. This sequence encodes CASSPRTASYEQYF. The genes are TRBV27 and TRBJ2-7, with D possibly matching TRBD1 (6 bases). Trimming cost V 8 bases and J 1 base, with 15 bases left between them. This CDR3 contains 14 residues. Germline V gene data show CDR1 as MNHEY and CDR2 as SMNVEV (reference sequence).

J is TRBJ1-1 and V is TRBV14; TRBD1 matches at 8 bases. Trimming took 3 bases from V and 3 from J; bases not matched to a gene: 6. Germline V lookup: CDR1 SGHDN, CDR2 FVKESK. The CDR3 covers 15 residues. This chain's CDR3 is CASSQRTGIYTEAFF. The CDR3 DNA reads as TGTGCCAGCAGCCAGCGGACAGGGATCTACACTGAAGCTTTCTTT.

This chain links TRBV10-2 with TRBJ2-1; 10 nucleotides agree with TRBD2. There are 14 residues in the CDR3. Germline V gene sequence: CDR1 WSHSY, CDR2 SAAADI. V shed 8 bases, J shed 9 bases, and the junction held 10 bases outside the gene matches. The CDR3 region has the DNA TGCGCCAGCGCCCCAGCGGGAGGGCCGGTTGAGCAGTTCTTC. It translates to CASAPAGGPVEQFF.

This chain connects TRBV6-1 to TRBJ2-4; either TRBD1 or TRBD2 may supply D (7 bases each). CDR3 length: 14 residues. CDR1 is MNHNS, CDR2 SASEGT, per germline. Trimming shortened V by 4 bases and J by 12 bases, and 19 bases separated the two germline ends. CDR3 amino acids: CASSGRGDYYAQYF. The CDR3 DNA follows: TGTGCCAGCAGTGGCAGGGGGGACTATTATGCTCAGTACTTC.

The J gene is TRBJ2-7, the V gene TRBV5-4; 8 bases match TRBD1. The CDR3 length is 15 residues. Germline V gene lookup returns CDR1 SGHNT and CDR2 YYREEE (reference sequence). Unmatched junction bases numbered 9, after V lost 3 bases and J lost 4 bases. This chain's CDR3 is CASSSRTGNLYEQYF. Here the CDR3 DNA reads TGTGCCAGCAGCTCGAGGACAGGGAACCTATACGAGCAGTACTTC.

The gene calls are TRBV27 and TRBJ1-2, with 7 bases aligning to TRBD1. Trimming cost V 2 bases and J 5 bases; bases outside gene matches: 5. CDR3 size: 14 residues. CDR1 is MNHEY, CDR2 SMNVEV, per germline (reference sequence). This CDR3 is CASSLGAGGYGYTF. Here the CDR3 DNA reads TGTGCCAGCAGTTTAGGGGCAGGGGGGTATGGCTACACCTTC.

This chain joins TRBV5-1 and TRBJ2-7, with TRBD1 as a possible D gene (7 bases). V was cut by 4 bases and J by 2 bases, with 16 bases left in between. The germline V gene has CDR1 SGHRS and CDR2 YFSETQ. CDR3 length equals 15 residues. The CDR3 region is CASSPGDSPPYEQYF. The CDR3 bases are TGCGCCAGCAGCCCGGGGGACAGCCCGCCCTACGAGCAGTACTTC.

V is TRBV5-6 and J is TRBJ1-1; 7 bases align to TRBD1. The trim removed 3 bases at V and 1 base at J, leaving 12 bases unmatched. Germline loops: CDR1 SGHDT, CDR2 YYEEEE. The length of the CDR3 is 17 residues. In DNA form, the CDR3 reads TGTGCCAGCAGCTCAAGGGAACAGGGGAGGGGGAACACTGAAGCTTTCTTT. Translating it yields CASSSREQGRGNTEAFF. Full variable domain (remainder filled in from reference TRBV5-6 and TRBJ1-1): DAGVTQSPTHLIKTRGQQVTLRCSPKSGHDTVSWYQQALGQGPQFIFQYYEEEERQRGNFPDRFSGHQFPNYSSELNVNALLLGDSALYLCASSSREQGRGNTEAFFGQGTRLTVV.

This clone was counted a single time. The chain recombines TRBV7-9 with TRBJ2-3; 8 bases are shared with TRBD2. The germline V gene encodes CDR1 SEHNR and CDR2 FQNEAQ (reference sequence). The CDR3 is made up of 15 amino acids. With V trimmed by 5 bases and J by 2 bases, 6 bases remained unmatched. Here the CDR3 reads CASSSSGTHTDTQYF. The CDR3 bases are TGTGCCAGCAGCAGTAGCGGGACACACACAGATACGCAGTATTTT. Filled out from reference TRBV7-9 and TRBJ2-3, the complete variable domain reads DTGVSQNPRHKITKRGQNVTFRCDPISEHNRLYWYRQTLGQGPEFLTYFQNEAQLEKSRLLSDRFSAERPKGSFSTLEIQRTEQGDSAMYLCASSSSGTHTDTQYFGPGTRLTVL.

This rearrangement joins TRBV27 to TRBJ1-2; TRBD1 might be the D (6 bases). The CDR3 totals 14 residues. Germline values: CDR1 MNHEY, CDR2 SMNVEV (reference sequence). V shed 0 bases and J shed 4 bases, with 9 bases lying between them. The CDR3 loop is CASSLSHRVYGYTF. The CDR3 DNA is TGTGCCAGCAGTTTATCCCACAGGGTCTATGGCTACACCTTC.

The rearrangement uses TRBV30 and TRBJ2-1; TRBD2 agrees at 8 bases. V lost 3 bases to trimming and J lost 8 bases; unmatched junction nucleotides: 9. The CDR3 contains 14 residues. CDR1 GTSNPN and CDR2 SVGIG come from the germline V gene (reference sequence). CDR3 region: CAWSGGVYGYEQFF. For the CDR3, the DNA is TGTGCCTGGAGCGGGGGGGTTTACGGCTATGAGCAGTTCTTC. The full variable domain, in which reference TRBV30 and TRBJ2-1 provide the parts outside the CDR3, is SQTIHQWPATLVQPVGSPLSLECTVEGTSNPNLYWYRQAAGRGLQLLFYSVGIGQISSEVPQNLSASRPQDRQFILSSKKLLLSDSGFYLCAWSGGVYGYEQFFGPGTRLTVL.

The gene calls are TRBV7-9 and TRBJ2-7, with 9 bases lining up with TRBD1. V gave up 7 bases and J gave up 2 bases; unmatched junction bases: 9. Per germline, CDR1 SEHNR and CDR2 FQNEAQ (reference sequence). This CDR3 region has 15 residues. CDR3 sequence: CASNRFGTGPYEQYF. CDR3 bases: TGTGCCAGCAACCGATTTGGGACAGGGCCCTACGAGCAGTACTTC.

A single count supports this clone. The chain combines TRBV14 with TRBJ2-7; TRBD2 aligns across 8 bases. The ends lost 3 bases at V and 4 bases at J; junction bases unmatched: 14. The CDR3 is 17 residues long. The germline V gene has CDR1 SGHDN and CDR2 FVKESK. The CDR3 is CASSQRSRALAEYEQYF. The CDR3 DNA follows: TGTGCCAGCAGCCAGAGGAGCCGGGCACTAGCGGAATACGAGCAGTACTTC.

In the case of this clone: Other nucleotide sequences in the sample specify the same CDR3. The chain recombines TRBV15 with TRBJ2-7, with 9 bases identical to TRBD2. This CDR3 spans 16 amino acids. Per germline, CDR1 LNHNV and CDR2 YYDKDF (reference sequence). Losses at the gene ends were 0 bases for V and 1 base for J; bases not matched to a gene: 4. CDR3 DNA sequence: TGTGCCACCAGCAGAGATTCCCTAGCGGGATCCTACGAGCAGTACTTC. This gives the protein CATSRDSLAGSYEQYF.